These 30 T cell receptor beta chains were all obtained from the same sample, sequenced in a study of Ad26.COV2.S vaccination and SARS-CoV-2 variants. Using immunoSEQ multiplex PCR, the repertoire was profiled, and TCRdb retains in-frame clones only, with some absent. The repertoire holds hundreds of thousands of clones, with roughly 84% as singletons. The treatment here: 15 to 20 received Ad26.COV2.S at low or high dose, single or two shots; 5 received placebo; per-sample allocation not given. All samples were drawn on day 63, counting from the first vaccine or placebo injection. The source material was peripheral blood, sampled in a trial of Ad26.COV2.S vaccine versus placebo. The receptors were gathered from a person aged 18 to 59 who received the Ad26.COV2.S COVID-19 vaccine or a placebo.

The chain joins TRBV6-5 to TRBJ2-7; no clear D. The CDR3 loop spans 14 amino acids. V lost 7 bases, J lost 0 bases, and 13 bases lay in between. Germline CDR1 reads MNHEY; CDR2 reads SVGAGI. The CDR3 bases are TGTGCCAGCACCCCCATGCTCACCTCCTACGAGCAGTACTTC. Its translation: CASTPMLTSYEQYF.

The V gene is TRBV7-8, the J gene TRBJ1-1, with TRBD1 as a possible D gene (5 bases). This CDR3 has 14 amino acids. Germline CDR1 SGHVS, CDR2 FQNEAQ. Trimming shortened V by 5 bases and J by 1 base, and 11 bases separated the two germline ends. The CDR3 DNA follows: TGTGCCAGCAGCCGAGGGGAAAGGAACACTGAAGCTTTCTTT. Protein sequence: CASSRGERNTEAFF.

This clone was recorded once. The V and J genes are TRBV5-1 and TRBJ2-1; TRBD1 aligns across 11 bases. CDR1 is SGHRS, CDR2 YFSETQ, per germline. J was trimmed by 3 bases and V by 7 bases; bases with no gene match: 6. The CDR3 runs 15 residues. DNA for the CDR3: TGCGCCAGCGGGTCGGGACAGGGGGACTACAATGAGCAGTTCTTC. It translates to CASGSGQGDYNEQFF.

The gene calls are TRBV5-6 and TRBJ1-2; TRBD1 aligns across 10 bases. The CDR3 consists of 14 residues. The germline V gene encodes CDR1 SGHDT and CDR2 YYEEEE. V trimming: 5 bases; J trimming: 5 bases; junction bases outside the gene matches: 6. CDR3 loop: CASSRQGARYGYTF. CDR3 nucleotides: TGTGCCAGCAGTCGACAGGGGGCTAGGTATGGCTACACCTTC.

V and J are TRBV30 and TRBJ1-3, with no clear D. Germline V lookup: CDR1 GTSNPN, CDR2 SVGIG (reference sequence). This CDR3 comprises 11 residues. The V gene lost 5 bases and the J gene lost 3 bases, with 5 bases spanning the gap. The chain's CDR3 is CAWGLGNTIYF. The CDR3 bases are TGTGCCTGGGGGCTTGGAAACACCATATATTTT.

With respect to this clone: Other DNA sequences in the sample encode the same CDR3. CDR3 DNA sequence: TGTGCCAGCAGCCAAGAATTGGCGGGAGAGACCCAGTACTTC. Protein sequence: CASSQELAGETQYF. The chain recombines TRBV4-2 with TRBJ2-5; perhaps TRBD2 as D (5 bases). The CDR3 is made up of 14 amino acids. With 0 bases removed from V and 4 bases from J, the gap between germline ends came to 9 bases. Germline-derived CDR1 and CDR2 are LGHNA and YNFKEQ.

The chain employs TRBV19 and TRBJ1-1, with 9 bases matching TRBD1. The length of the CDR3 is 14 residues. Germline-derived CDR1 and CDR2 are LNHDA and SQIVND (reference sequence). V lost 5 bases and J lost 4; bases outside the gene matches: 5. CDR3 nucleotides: TGTGCCAGTAGTCCGGGACAGGGAAGCACTGAAGCTTTCTTT. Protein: CASSPGQGSTEAFF. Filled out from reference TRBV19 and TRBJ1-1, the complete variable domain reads DGGITQSPKYLFRKEGQNVTLSCEQNLNHDAMYWYRQDPGQGLRLIYYSQIVNDFQKGDIAEGYSVSREKKESFPLTVTSAQKNPTAFYLCASSPGQGSTEAFFGQGTRLTVV.

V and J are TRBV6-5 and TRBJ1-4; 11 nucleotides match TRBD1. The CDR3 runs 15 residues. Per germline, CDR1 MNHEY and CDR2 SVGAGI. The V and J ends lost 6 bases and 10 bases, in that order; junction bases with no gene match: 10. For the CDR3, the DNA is TGTGCCAGCAGCTCACCCGGGACAGGGGGGGCAAAACTGTTTTTT. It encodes CASSSPGTGGAKLFF.

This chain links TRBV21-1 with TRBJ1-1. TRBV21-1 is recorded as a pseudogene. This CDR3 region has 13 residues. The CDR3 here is CASSSNRGTEAFF. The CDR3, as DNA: TGTGCCAGCAGCAGCAACCGGGGCACTGAAGCTTTCTTT.

The CDR3 DNA sequence: TGCGCCAGCAGCTTGGCACAGGGTATCTACGAGCAGTACTTC. This sequence encodes CASSLAQGIYEQYF. This chain uses TRBV5-1 with TRBJ2-7, with D possibly matching TRBD1 (6 bases). V lost 0 bases to trimming and J lost 3 bases, with 10 bases between them. Per the germline V gene, CDR1 is SGHRS and CDR2 is YFSETQ. The CDR3 runs 14 residues.

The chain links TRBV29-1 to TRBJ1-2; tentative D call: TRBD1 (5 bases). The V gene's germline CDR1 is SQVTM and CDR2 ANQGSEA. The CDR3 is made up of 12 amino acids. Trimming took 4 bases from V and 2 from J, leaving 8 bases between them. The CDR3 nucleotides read TGCAGCGTTGTACAGGAGAACTATGGCTACACCTTC. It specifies CSVVQENYGYTF.

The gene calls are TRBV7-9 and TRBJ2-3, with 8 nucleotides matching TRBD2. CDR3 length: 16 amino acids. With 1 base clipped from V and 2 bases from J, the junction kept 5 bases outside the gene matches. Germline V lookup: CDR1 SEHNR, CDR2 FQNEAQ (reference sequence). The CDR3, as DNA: TGTGCCAGCAGCTTAGGAGCGGGGGCCACCACAGATACGCAGTATTTT. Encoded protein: CASSLGAGATTDTQYF. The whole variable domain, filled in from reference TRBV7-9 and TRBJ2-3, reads DTGVSQNPRHKITKRGQNVTFRCDPISEHNRLYWYRQTLGQGPEFLTYFQNEAQLEKSRLLSDRFSAERPKGSFSTLEIQRTEQGDSAMYLCASSLGAGATTDTQYFGPGTRLTVL.

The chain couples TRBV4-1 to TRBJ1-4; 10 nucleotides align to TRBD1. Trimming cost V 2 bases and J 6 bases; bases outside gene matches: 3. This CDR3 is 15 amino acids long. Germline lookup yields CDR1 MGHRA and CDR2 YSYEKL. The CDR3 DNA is TGCGCCAGCAGCCAAACGACAGGGGGCGATGAAAAACTGTTTTTT. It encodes CASSQTTGGDEKLFF.

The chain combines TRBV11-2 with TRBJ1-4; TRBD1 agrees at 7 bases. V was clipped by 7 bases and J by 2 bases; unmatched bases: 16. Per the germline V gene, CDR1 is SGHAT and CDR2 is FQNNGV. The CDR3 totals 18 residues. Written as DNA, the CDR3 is TGTGCCAGCACCTCGGGAGGGGGCGAGGGAATTACTAATGAAAAACTGTTTTTT. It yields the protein CASTSGGGEGITNEKLFF.

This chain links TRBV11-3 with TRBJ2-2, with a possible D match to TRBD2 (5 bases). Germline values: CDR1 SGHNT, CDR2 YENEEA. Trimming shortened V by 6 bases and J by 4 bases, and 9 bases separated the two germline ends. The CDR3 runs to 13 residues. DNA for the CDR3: TGTGCCAGCAGAAGGGCGGGCACCGGGGAGCTGTTTTTT. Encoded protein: CASRRAGTGELFF.

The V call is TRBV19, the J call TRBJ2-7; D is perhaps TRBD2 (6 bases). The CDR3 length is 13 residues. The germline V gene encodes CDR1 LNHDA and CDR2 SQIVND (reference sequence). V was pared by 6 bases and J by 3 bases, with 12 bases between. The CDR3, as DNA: TGTGCCAGTAGGGCTAGCGTTGACTACGAGCAGTACTTC. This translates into CASRASVDYEQYF.

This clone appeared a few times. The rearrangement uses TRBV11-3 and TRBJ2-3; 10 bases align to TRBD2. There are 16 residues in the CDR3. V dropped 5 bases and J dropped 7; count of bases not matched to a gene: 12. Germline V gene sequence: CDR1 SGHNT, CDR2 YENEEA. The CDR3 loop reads CASSPNPSGGANTQYF. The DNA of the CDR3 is TGTGCCAGCAGCCCCAACCCCAGCGGGGGGGCGAATACGCAGTATTTT.

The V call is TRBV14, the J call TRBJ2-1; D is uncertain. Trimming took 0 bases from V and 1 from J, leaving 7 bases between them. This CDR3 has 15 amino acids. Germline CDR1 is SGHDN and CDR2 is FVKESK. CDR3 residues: CASSQEWPSYNEQFF. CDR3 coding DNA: TGTGCCAGCAGCCAAGAATGGCCGTCCTACAATGAGCAGTTCTTC. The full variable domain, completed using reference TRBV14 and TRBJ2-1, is EAGVTQFPSHSVIEKGQTVTLRCDPISGHDNLYWYRRVMGKEIKFLLHFVKESKQDESGMPNNRFLAERTGGTYSTLKVQPAELEDSGVYFCASSQEWPSYNEQFFGPGTRLTVL.

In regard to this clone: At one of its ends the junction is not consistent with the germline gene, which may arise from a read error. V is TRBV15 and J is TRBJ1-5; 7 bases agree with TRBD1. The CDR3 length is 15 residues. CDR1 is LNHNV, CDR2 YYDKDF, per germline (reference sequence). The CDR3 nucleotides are TGTGCCACCAGTAGAGGGAGACAGGGTGGGCAGCCCCAGCATTTT. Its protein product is CATSRGRQGGQPQHF.

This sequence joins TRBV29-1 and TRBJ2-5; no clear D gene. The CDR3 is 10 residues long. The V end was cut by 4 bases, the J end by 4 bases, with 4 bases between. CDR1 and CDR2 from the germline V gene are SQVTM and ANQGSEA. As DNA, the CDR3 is TGCAGCGTTGCCAGAGAGACCCAGTACTTC. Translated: CSVARETQYF.

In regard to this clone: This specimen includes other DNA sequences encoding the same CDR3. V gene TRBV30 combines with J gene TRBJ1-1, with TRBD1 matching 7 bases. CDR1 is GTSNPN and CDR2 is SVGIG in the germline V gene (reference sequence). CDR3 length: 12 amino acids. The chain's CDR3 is CAGGRANTEAFF. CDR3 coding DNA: TGTGCAGGGGGCAGGGCTAACACTGAAGCTTTCTTT.

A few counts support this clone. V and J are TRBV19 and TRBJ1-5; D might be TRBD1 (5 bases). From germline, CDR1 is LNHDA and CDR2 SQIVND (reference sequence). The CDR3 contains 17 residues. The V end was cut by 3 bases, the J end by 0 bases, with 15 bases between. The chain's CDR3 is CASSIRQNPYSNQPQHF. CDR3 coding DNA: TGTGCCAGTAGTATCCGACAGAACCCCTATAGCAATCAGCCCCAGCATTTT.

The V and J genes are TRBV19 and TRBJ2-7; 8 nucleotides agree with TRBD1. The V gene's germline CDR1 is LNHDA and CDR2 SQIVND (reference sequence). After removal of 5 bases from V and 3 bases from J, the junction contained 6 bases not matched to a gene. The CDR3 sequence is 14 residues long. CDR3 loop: CASSRTGLIYEQYF. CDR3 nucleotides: TGTGCCAGTAGTCGGACAGGGTTAATCTACGAGCAGTACTTC.

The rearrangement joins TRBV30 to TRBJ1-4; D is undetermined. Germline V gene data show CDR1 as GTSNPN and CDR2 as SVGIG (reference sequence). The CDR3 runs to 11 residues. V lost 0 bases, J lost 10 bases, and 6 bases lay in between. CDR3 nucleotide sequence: TGTGCCTGGAGTGTAAGCAGAAAACTGTTTTTT. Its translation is CAWSVSRKLFF.

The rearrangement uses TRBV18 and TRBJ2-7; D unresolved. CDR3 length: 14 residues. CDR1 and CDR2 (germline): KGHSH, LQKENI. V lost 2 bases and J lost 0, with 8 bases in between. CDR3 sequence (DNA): TGTGCCAGCTCACCAAGTGGCAGCTCCTACGAGCAGTACTTC. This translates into CASSPSGSSYEQYF. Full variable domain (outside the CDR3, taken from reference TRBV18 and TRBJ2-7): NAGVMQNPRHLVRRRGQEARLRCSPMKGHSHVYWYRQLPEEGLKFMVYLQKENIIDESGMPKERFSAEFPKEGPSILRIQQVVRGDSAAYFCASSPSGSSYEQYFGPGTRLTVT.

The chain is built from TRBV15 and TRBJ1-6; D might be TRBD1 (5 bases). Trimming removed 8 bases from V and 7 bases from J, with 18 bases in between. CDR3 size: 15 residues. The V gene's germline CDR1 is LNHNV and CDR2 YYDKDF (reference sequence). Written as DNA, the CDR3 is TGTGCCACCGGCCCCGAATGGGGGGAGAATTCACCCCTCCACTTT. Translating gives CATGPEWGENSPLHF.

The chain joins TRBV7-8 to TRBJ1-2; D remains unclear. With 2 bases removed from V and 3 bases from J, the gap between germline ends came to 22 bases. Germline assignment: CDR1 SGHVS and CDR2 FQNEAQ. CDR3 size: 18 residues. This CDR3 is CASSLTSGGISSHYGYTF. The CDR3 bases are TGTGCCAGCAGCTTAACAAGCGGAGGGATTTCATCTCACTATGGCTACACCTTC. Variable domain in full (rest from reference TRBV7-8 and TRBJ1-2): GAGVSQSPRYKVAKRGQDVALRCDPISGHVSLFWYQQALGQGPEFLTYFQNEAQLDKSGLPSDRFFAERPEGSVSTLKIQRTQQEDSAVYLCASSLTSGGISSHYGYTFGSGTRLTVV.

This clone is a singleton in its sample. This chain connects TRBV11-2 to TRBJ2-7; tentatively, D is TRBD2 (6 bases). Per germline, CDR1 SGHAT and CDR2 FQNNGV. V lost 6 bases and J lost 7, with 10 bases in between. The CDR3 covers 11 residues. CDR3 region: CASRKAGEQYF. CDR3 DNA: TGTGCCAGCAGGAAGGCGGGGGAGCAGTACTTC.

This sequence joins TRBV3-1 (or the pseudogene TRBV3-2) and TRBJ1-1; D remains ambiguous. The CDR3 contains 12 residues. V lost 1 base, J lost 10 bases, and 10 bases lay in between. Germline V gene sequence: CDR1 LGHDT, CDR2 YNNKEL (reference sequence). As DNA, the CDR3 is TGTGCCAGCAGCCAAGCCCAAATAGCAGCTTTCTTT. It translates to CASSQAQIAAFF.

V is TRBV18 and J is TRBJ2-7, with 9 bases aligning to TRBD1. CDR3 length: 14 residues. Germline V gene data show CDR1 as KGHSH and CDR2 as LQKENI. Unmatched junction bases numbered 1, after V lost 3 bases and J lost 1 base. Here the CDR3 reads CASSPTGGSYEQYF. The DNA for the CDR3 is TGTGCCAGCTCACCGACAGGGGGGTCCTACGAGCAGTACTTC.